The 7 T cell receptor beta chains below were found in one sample sequenced in a study of response to subunit inactivated influenza vaccine. TCRdb redid the calling of the RT-PCR reads with MiXCR, one entry per CDR3 protein. The table includes about 800,000 distinct CDR3 sequences, 21% detected once. The sequences come from PBMCs from blood, collected approximately 5 days after vaccination. The receptor set was obtained from a man aged 50-59 years who received an inactivated influenza vaccine.

The chain joins TRBV7-2 to TRBJ2-7; possible D gene TRBD2, 6 bases. Germline V CDR1 and CDR2: SGHTA, FQGNSA. V dropped 5 bases and J dropped 2 bases, with 10 bases sitting between them. There are 13 residues in the CDR3. The CDR3 DNA sequence: TGTGCCAGCAGCGTGGGACTTCCCTACGAGCAGTACTTC. It is translated as CASSVGLPYEQYF.

This chain links TRBV20-1 with TRBJ2-7, with TRBD1 matching over 8 bases. Germline lookup yields CDR1 DFQATT and CDR2 SNEGSKA (reference sequence). The CDR3 loop spans 14 amino acids. V lost 5 bases and J lost 2; bases outside the gene matches: 8. CDR3 region: CSAPGDRRTYEQYF. Here the CDR3 DNA reads TGCAGTGCTCCGGGGGACAGGAGGACCTACGAGCAGTACTTC.

The J gene is TRBJ2-3, the V gene TRBV5-1, with 8 bases identical to TRBD2. The CDR3 totals 15 residues. The V and J ends lost 1 base and 4 bases, in that order; junction bases with no gene match: 5. CDR1 SGHRS and CDR2 YFSETQ come from the germline V gene. For the CDR3, the DNA is TGCGCCAGCAGCTTGAGCGGGAGTGCGTCAGATACGCAGTATTTT. This translates into CASSLSGSASDTQYF.

The J gene is TRBJ2-3, the V gene TRBV13; D is unclear. CDR1 is PRHDT, CDR2 FYEKMQ, per germline (reference sequence). The V gene lost 3 bases and the J gene lost 5 bases, with 15 bases spanning the gap. The CDR3 spans 15 residues. CDR3 sequence: CASSLFQALGDTQYF. Written as DNA, the CDR3 is TGTGCCAGCAGCTTGTTTCAGGCGCTTGGAGATACGCAGTATTTT.

This sequence joins TRBV7-6 and TRBJ1-5, with TRBD1 matching over 7 bases. V shed 1 base, J shed 1 base, and the junction held 1 base outside the gene matches. This CDR3 spans 15 amino acids. CDR1 and CDR2 from the germline V gene are SGHVS and FNYEAQ. CDR3 bases: TGTGCCAGCAGCTTAGAGGGGGCGAGCAATCAGCCCCAGCATTTT. Translated, it gives CASSLEGASNQPQHF.

The J gene is TRBJ2-5, the V gene TRBV7-6; 7 bases line up with TRBD1. CDR1 is SGHVS and CDR2 is FNYEAQ in the germline V gene. The CDR3 contains 15 residues. Germline trimming cut 0 bases from V and 2 bases from J; bases unmatched to any gene: 3. In nucleotides, the CDR3 is TGTGCCAGCAGCTTAGCGGTCAGGGGGCAAGAGACCCAGTACTTC. Translation: CASSLAVRGQETQYF.

On this clonotype itself: A much more abundant neighbour one base away suggests this may be a read error. The chain joins TRBV7-3 to TRBJ2-1, with 7 positions matching TRBD1. V was pared by 3 bases and J by 7 bases, with 6 bases of the junction left unmatched. CDR3 size: 14 residues. Germline CDR1 is SGHTA and CDR2 is FQGTGA. The CDR3 nucleotides are TGTGCCAGCAGCTTGACAGGGAGTAATAATGAGCAGTTCTTC. This encodes CASSLTGSNNEQFF.